A selection of T cell receptor beta chains follows, all from one sample in a study of molecular identifiers for immune sequencing clone quantification. Each CDR3 protein gets one entry after TCRdb re-called the PCR reads with MiXCR. The sample carries more than 450,000 distinct CDR3 sequences, around a fifth recorded once. The material sequenced was naive CD8+ T cells from blood, with Jurkat cell RNA spiked in. The receptors here all came from a human donor in good health. Some libraries in this study had Jurkat cell RNA spiked in. CDR3s include the opening cysteine and the closing phenylalanine or tryptophan. The D gene is left open where the match is weak. Size values are once, few and many counts, or a class for expanded clones, and some rows have none.

>-|TRBV7-9|16|TRBJ2-2|few
TGTGCCAGCAGCACCACTTTCGAGTGGGACACCGGGGAGCTGTTTTTT
CASSTTFEWDTGELFF
>TRBD1|TRBV6-2/TRBV6-3|15|TRBJ1-5|few
TGTGCCAGCAGTTACCGTCAGACAGGGGCACAGCCCCAGCATTTT
CASSYRQTGAQPQHF
>-|TRBV6-1|14|TRBJ2-6|many
TGTGCCAGCAGTGCTCAATCTGGGGCCAACGTCCTGACTTTC
CASSAQSGANVLTF
>-|TRBV25-1|16|TRBJ2-7|many
TGTGCCAGCAGTGAATATACGTCCCAGGGTATCTACGAGCAGTACTTC
CASSEYTSQGIYEQYF
>TRBD1|TRBV30|14|TRBJ1-1|many
TGTGCCTGGAGTGGGGGGACAGGGAACACTGAAGCTTTCTTT
CAWSGGTGNTEAFF
>-|TRBV12-5|15|TRBJ1-5|many
TGTGCTAGTGGTTTAAGGGTGGAGGTAGGTCAGCCCCAGCATTTT
CASGLRVEVGQPQHF
>-|TRBV28|15|TRBJ2-3|many
TGTGCCAGCATCACTCAGATAGCGTCAAGCTATACGCAGTATTTT
CASITQIASSYTQYF
>-|TRBV19|15|TRBJ1-5|-
TGTGCCAGTAGTGCAGGGAGTTATGGCAATCAGCCCCAGCATTTT
CASSAGSYGNQPQHF
>-|TRBV7-9|13|TRBJ2-5|many
TGTGCCAGCAGCTTACGACTTGAAGAGACCCAGTACTTC
CASSLRLEETQYF
>-|TRBV4-3|16|TRBJ2-1|-
TGCGCCAGCAGCCAATTTGGCGTAGGGGCCTACAATGAGCAGTTCTTC
CASSQFGVGAYNEQFF
>TRBD2|TRBV29-1|14|TRBJ2-7|many
TGCAGCGTTGAGTCTAGCGGGTCCTCCTACGAGCAGTACTTC
CSVESSGSSYEQYF
>TRBD1|TRBV5-4|16|TRBJ1-1|many
TGTGCCAGCAGGGATGGGGGGGAGGGGGCGAACACTGAAGCTTTCTTT
CASRDGGEGANTEAFF
>TRBD1|TRBV27|16|TRBJ1-4|-
TGTGCCAGCAGTTCCGGGACAGGGTGGGCTAATGAAAAACTGTTTTTT
CASSSGTGWANEKLFF
>-|TRBV15|14|TRBJ1-1|-
TGTGCCACCAGCAGCGACCAGGGGTTCACAGAAGCTTTCTTT
CATSSDQGFTEAFF
>-|TRBV12-3/TRBV12-4|15|TRBJ2-5|-
TGTGCCAGCAGTCCCCTCCCGCACGGGCAAGAGACCCAGTACTTC
CASSPLPHGQETQYF
>-|TRBV3-1|12|TRBJ1-6|few
TGTGCCAGCAGCCAAGATTTATCACCCCTCCACTTT
CASSQDLSPLHF
>TRBD2|TRBV19|15|TRBJ2-7|-
TGTGCCATTAGCGGGGGGTTAAGCAGATACTACGAGCAGTACTTC
CAISGGLSRYYEQYF
>TRBD1|TRBV16|12|TRBJ2-7|few
TGTGCCAGCAACCAGGGGGCGTACGAGCAGTACTTC
CASNQGAYEQYF
>TRBD2|TRBV6-2/TRBV6-3|16|TRBJ2-3|-
TGTGCCAGCAGTTACAAGCGGGGGTCCCGCACAGATACGCAGTATTTT
CASSYKRGSRTDTQYF
>-|TRBV25-1|16|TRBJ2-1|-
TGTGCCAGCAGCCCCCTGGGGCAAATCCAGGGAGGTGAGCAGTTCTTC
CASSPLGQIQGGEQFF
>-|TRBV4-1|15|TRBJ2-7|many
TGCGCCAGCAGCCCGGGACTTCCGAGGGCGTACGAGCAGTACTTC
CASSPGLPRAYEQYF
>-|TRBV6-5|16|TRBJ2-3|many
TGTGCCAGCAGTTACGAGGCGGGGTACCTAGGAGATACGCAGTATTTT
CASSYEAGYLGDTQYF
>-|TRBV28|12|TRBJ1-5|many
TGTGCCAGCAGTTTCGGGGGACAGCCCCAGCATTTT
CASSFGGQPQHF